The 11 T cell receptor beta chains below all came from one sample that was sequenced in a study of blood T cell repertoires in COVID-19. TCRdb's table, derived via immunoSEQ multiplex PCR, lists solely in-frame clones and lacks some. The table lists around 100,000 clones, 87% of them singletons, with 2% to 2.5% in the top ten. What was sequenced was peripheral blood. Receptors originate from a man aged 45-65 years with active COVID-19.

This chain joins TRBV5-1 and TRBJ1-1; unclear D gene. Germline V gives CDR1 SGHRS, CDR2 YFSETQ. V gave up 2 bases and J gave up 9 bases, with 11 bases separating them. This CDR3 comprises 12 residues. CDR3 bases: TGCGCCAGCAGCTTCGTGGGCGACCAAGCTTTCTTT. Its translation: CASSFVGDQAFF.

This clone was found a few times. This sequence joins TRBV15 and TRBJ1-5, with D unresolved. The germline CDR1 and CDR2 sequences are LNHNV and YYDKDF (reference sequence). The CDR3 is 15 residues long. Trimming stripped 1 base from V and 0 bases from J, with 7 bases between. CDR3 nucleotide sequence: TGTGCCACCAGCAGAGCGTCGGTTAGCAATCAGCCCCAGCATTTT. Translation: CATSRASVSNQPQHF. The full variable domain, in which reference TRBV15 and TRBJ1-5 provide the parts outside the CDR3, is DAMVIQNPRYQVTQFGKPVTLSCSQTLNHNVMYWYQQKSSQAPKLLFHYYDKDFNNEADTPDNFQSRRPNTSFCFLDIRSPGLGDTAMYLCATSRASVSNQPQHFGDGTRLSIL.

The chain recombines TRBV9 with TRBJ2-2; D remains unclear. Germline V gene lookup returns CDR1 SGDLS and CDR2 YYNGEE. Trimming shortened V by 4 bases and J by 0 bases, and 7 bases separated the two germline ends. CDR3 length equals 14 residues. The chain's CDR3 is CASSPAANTGELFF. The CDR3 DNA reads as TGTGCCAGCAGCCCTGCGGCGAACACCGGGGAGCTGTTTTTT.

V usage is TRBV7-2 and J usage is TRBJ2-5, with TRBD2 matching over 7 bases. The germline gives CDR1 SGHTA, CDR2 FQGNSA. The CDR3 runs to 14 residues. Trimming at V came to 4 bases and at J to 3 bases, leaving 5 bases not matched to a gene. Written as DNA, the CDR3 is TGTGCCAGCAGCTATGGGGGGGGAAAAGAGACCCAGTACTTC. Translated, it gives CASSYGGGKETQYF.

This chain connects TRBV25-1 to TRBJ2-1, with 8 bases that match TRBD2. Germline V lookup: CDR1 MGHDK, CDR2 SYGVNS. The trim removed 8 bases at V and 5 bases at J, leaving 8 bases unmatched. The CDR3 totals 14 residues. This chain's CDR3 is CASERGGLNNEQFF. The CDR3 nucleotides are TGTGCCAGCGAACGGGGGGGTTTGAACAATGAGCAGTTCTTC.

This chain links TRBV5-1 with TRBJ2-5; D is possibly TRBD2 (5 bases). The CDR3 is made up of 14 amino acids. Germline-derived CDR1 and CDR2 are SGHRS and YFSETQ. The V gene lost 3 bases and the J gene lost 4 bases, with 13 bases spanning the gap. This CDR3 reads CASSSSLEGETQYF. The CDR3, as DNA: TGCGCCAGCAGCTCCTCACTAGAGGGAGAGACCCAGTACTTC. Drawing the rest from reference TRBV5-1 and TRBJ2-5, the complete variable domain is KAGVTQTPRYLIKTRGQQVTLSCSPISGHRSVSWYQQTPGQGLQFLFEYFSETQRNKGNFPGRFSGRQFSNSRSEMNVSTLELGDSALYLCASSSSLEGETQYFGPGTRLLVL.

The CDR3 region has the DNA TGTACCACCAGAAGATCGGGACAGGTTAACTATGGCTACACCTTC. Its translation is CTTRRSGQVNYGYTF. This chain links TRBV10-3 with TRBJ1-2, with TRBD1 identical over 8 bases. In germline, CDR1 is ENHRY, CDR2 SYGVKD. The CDR3 runs 15 residues.

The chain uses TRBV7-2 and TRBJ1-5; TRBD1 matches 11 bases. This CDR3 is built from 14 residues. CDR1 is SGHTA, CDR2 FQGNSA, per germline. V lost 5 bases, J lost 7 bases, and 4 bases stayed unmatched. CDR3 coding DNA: TGTGCCAGCAGCCCGGGGACAGGGGGACAGCCCCAGCATTTT. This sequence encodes CASSPGTGGQPQHF.

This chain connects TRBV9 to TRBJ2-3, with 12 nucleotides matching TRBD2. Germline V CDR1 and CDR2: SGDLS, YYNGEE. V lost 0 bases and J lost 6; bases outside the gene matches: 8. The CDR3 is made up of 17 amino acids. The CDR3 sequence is CASSVAPTSGGDDTQYF. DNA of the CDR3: TGTGCCAGCAGCGTAGCCCCGACTAGCGGGGGTGACGATACGCAGTATTTT.

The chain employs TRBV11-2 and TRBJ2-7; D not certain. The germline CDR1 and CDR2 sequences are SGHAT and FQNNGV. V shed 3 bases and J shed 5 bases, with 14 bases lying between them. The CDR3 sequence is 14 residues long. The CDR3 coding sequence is TGTGCCAGCAGCTTCTCTACCCCAGGCCACGAGCAGTACTTC. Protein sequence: CASSFSTPGHEQYF.

For the CDR3, the DNA is TGCGCCAGCAGCCAAGATACTAGCGGGGGGAAACAAGAGACCCAGTACTTC. The encoded protein is CASSQDTSGGKQETQYF. The chain carries TRBV4-1 and TRBJ2-5, with TRBD2 matching over 12 bases. V shed 0 bases and J 2 bases; nucleotides not matched to a gene: 4. Germline values: CDR1 MGHRA, CDR2 YSYEKL. CDR3 size: 17 residues.